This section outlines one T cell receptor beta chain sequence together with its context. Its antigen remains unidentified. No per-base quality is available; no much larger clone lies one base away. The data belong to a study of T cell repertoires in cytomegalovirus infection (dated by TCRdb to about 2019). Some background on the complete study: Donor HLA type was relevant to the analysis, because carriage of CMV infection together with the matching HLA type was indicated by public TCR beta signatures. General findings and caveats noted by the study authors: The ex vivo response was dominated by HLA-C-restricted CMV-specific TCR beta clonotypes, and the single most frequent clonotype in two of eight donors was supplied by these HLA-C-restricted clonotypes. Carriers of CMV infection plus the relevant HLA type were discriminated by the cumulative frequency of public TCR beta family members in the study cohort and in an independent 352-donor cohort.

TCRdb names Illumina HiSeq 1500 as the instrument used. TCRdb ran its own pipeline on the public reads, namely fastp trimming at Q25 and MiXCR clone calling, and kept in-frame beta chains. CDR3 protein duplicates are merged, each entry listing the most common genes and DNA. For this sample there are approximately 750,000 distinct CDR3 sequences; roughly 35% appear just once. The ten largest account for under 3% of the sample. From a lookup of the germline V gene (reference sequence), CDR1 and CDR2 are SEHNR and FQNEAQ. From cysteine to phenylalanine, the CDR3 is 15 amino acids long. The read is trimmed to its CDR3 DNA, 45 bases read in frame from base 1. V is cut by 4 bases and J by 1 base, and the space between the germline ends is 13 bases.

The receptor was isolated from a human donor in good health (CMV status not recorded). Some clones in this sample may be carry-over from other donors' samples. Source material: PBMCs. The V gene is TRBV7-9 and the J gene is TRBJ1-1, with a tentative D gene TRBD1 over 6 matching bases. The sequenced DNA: TGTGCCAGCAGCTACTACAGGGTTTCGAACACTGAAGCTTTCTTT. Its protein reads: CASSYYRVSNTEAFF. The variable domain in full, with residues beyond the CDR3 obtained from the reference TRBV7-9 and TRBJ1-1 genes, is DTGVSQNPRHKITKRGQNVTFRCDPISEHNRLYWYRQTLGQGPEFLTYFQNEAQLEKSRLLSDRFSAERPKGSFSTLEIQRTEQGDSAMYLCASSYYRVSNTEAFFGQGTRLTVV.